These 3 T cell receptor beta chains were all obtained from the same sample, sequenced in a study of T cell responses to AZD1222 COVID-19 vaccine. Data came from immunoSEQ multiplex PCR; TCRdb stores just in-frame clones and leaves some out. Found here are 44,000 or so clones, 83% of them singletons; the top ten hold roughly half. The sample in question was peripheral blood, obtained on day 0 of AZD1222 vaccination. These receptors were obtained from an adult in good health.

The chain combines TRBV6-1 with TRBJ1-1; 11 nucleotides align to TRBD1. With V trimmed by 4 bases and J by 0 bases, 4 bases remained unmatched. This CDR3 region has 16 residues. The germline V gene has CDR1 MNHNS and CDR2 SASEGT. Written as DNA, the CDR3 is TGTGCCAGCAGTGCTCGGACAGGGGGCCTGAACACTGAAGCTTTCTTT. Its protein product is CASSARTGGLNTEAFF.

This chain connects TRBV5-1 to TRBJ1-1, with 8 positions matching TRBD1. There are 14 residues in the CDR3. Per germline, CDR1 SGHRS and CDR2 YFSETQ. Trimming at V came to 4 bases and at J to 1 base, leaving 3 bases not matched to a gene. CDR3 region: CASSPDRANTEAFF. CDR3 DNA: TGCGCCAGCAGCCCGGACAGGGCGAACACTGAAGCTTTCTTT. The whole variable domain, filled in from reference TRBV5-1 and TRBJ1-1, reads KAGVTQTPRYLIKTRGQQVTLSCSPISGHRSVSWYQQTPGQGLQFLFEYFSETQRNKGNFPGRFSGRQFSNSRSEMNVSTLELGDSALYLCASSPDRANTEAFFGQGTRLTVV.

The chain combines TRBV5-4 with TRBJ2-7; D gene uncertain. There are 13 residues in the CDR3. Germline-derived CDR1 and CDR2 are SGHNT and YYREEE (reference sequence). V gave up 4 bases and J gave up 0 bases, with 8 bases separating them. This CDR3 is CASSPWGSYEQYF. In DNA, the CDR3 is TGTGCCAGCAGCCCTTGGGGCTCCTACGAGCAGTACTTC.